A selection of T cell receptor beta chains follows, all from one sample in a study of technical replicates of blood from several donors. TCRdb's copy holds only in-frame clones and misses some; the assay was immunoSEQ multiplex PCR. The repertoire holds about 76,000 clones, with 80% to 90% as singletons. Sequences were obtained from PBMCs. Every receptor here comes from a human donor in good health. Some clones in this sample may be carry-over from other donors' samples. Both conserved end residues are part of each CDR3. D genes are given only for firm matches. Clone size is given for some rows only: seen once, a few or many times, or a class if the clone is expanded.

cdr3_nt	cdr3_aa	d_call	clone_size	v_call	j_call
TGTGCCAGTAGTATGGGACAGGGACGGTATGGCTACACCTTC	CASSMGQGRYGYTF	TRBD1	NA	TRBV19	TRBJ1-2
TGCGCCAGCAGCCAAGATCTAGGTAAACAGGGGAGCGGCTACACCTTC	CASSQDLGKQGSGYTF	TRBD1	few	TRBV4-3	TRBJ1-2
TGTGCCAGCAGCCTAGACAGGGCGGATAATGAGCAGTTCTTC	CASSLDRADNEQFF	TRBD1	few	TRBV7-8	TRBJ2-1
TGTGCCAGCACCTTGAGACAGGTCGAGAACACTGAAGCTTTCTTT	CASTLRQVENTEAFF	NA	NA	TRBV11-2	TRBJ1-1
TGTGCCAGTAGGAAACAGGCTACAACTAATGAAAAACTGTTTTTT	CASRKQATTNEKLFF	NA	NA	TRBV19	TRBJ1-4
TGTGCCAGCAGCCCCGCCGACAGGAAGCAGCCCCAGCATTTT	CASSPADRKQPQHF	NA	NA	TRBV7-2	TRBJ1-5
TGTGCCAGCAGCTCAATTAGACGGCAGGAGAACACCGGGGAGCTGTTTTTT	CASSSIRRQENTGELFF	NA	NA	TRBV11-2	TRBJ2-2
TGTGCCAGCTCTACGGTTGGGACTAGCGCCTACAATGAGCAGTTCTTC	CASSTVGTSAYNEQFF	TRBD2	NA	TRBV18	TRBJ2-1
TGTGCCAGCAGCTTGGTAGCTAGCGGGGGCCTCCTCACGCAGTATTTT	CASSLVASGGLLTQYF	TRBD2	NA	TRBV5-4	TRBJ2-3
TGTGCCAGCAGTTCTCCTCTGACAGGGGCGGGCTATGGCTACACCTTC	CASSSPLTGAGYGYTF	TRBD1	NA	TRBV6-5	TRBJ1-2